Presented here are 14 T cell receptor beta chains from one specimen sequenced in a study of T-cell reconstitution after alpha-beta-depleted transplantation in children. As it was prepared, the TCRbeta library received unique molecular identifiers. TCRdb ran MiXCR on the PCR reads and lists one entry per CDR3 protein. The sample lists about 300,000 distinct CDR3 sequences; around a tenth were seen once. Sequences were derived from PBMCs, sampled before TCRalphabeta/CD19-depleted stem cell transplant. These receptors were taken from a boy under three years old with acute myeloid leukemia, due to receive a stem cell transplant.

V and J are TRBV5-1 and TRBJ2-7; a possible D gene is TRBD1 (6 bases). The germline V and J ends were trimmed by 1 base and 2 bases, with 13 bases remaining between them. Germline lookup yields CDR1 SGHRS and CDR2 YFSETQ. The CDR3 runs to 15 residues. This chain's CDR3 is CASSLWVGAPYEQYF. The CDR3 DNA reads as TGCGCCAGCAGCTTGTGGGTGGGGGCTCCCTACGAGCAGTACTTC.

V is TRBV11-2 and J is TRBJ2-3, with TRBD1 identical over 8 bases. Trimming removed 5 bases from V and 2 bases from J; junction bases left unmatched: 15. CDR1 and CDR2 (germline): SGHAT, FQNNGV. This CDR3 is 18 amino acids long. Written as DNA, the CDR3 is TGTGCCAGCAGCCCCGGACAGGGTCGTACACGGATCACAGATACGCAGTATTTT. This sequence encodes CASSPGQGRTRITDTQYF. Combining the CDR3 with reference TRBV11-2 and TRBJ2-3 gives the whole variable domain EAGVAQSPRYKIIEKRQSVAFWCNPISGHATLYWYQQILGQGPKLLIQFQNNGVVDDSQLPKDRFSAERLKGVDSTLKIQPAKLEDSAVYLCASSPGQGRTRITDTQYFGPGTRLTVL.

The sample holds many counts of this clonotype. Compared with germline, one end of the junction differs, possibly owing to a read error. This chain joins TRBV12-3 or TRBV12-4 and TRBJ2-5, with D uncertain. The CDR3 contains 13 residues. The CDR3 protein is CASSFSRKDTQYF. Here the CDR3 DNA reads TGTGCCAGCAGTTTCTCTAGGAAAGATACCCAGTACTTC.

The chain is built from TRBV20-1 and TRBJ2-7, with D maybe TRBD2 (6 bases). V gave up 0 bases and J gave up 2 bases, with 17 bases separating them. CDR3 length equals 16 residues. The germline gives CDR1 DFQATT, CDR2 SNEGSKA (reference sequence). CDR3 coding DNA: TGCAGTGCTAGAGATATAGTGCGGGGCCAAACCTACGAGCAGTACTTC. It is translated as CSARDIVRGQTYEQYF.

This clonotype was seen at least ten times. The CDR3 here is CASSSRGNEQFF. In DNA, the CDR3 is TGTGCCAGCAGCTCCAGAGGGAATGAGCAGTTCTTC. V is TRBV7-6 and J is TRBJ2-1; a possible D gene is TRBD2 (5 bases). Per germline, CDR1 SGHVS and CDR2 FNYEAQ. There are 12 residues in the CDR3. V lost 4 bases to trimming and J lost 7 bases, with 8 bases between them. The full variable domain, with the rest looked up from reference TRBV7-6 and TRBJ2-1, is GAGVSQSPRYKVTKRGQDVALRCDPISGHVSLYWYRQALGQGPEFLTYFNYEAQQDKSGLPNDRFSAERPEGSISTLTIQRTEQRDSAMYRCASSSRGNEQFFGPGTRLTVL.

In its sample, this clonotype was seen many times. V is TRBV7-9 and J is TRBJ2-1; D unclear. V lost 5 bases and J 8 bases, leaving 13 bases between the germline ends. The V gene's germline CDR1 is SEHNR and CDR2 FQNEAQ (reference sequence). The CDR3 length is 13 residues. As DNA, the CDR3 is TGTGCCAGCAGCCATTTCCTGCGAGATGAGCAGTTCTTC. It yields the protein CASSHFLRDEQFF.

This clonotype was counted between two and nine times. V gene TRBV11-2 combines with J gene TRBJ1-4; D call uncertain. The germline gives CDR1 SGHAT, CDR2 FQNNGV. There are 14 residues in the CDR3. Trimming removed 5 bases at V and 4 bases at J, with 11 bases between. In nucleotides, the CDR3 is TGTGCCAGCAGCCAACGACCGATTAATGAAAAACTGTTTTTT. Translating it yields CASSQRPINEKLFF.

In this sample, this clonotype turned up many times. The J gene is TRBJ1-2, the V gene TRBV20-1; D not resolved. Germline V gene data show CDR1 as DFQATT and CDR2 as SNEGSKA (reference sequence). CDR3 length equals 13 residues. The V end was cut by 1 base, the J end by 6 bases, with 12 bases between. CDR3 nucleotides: TGCAGTGCTAGAGCACGGCAGCCCGATGGCTACACCTTC. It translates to CSARARQPDGYTF.

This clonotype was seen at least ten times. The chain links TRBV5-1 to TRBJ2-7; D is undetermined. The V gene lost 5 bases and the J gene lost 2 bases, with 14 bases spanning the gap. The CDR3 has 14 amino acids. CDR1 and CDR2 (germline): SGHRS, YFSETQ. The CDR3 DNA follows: TGCGCCAGCAGTTTCACCGGGCCTACCTACGAGCAGTACTTC. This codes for CASSFTGPTYEQYF.

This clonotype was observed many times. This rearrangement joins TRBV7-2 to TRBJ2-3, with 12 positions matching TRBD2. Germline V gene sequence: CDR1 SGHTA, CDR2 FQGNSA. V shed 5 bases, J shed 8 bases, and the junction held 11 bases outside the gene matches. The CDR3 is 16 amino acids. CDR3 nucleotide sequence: TGTGCCAGCAGCCCTCGGACTAGCGGGGAAGGGGGTACGCAGTATTTT. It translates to CASSPRTSGEGGTQYF.

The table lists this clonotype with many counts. The CDR3 sequence: CATSRDLQDTQYF. The CDR3 DNA reads as TGTGCCACCAGCAGAGATTTGCAAGATACGCAGTATTTT. The V call is TRBV15, the J call TRBJ2-3; D is undetermined. The CDR3 is made up of 13 amino acids. The ends were cut back, 0 bases at V and 5 bases at J, with 6 bases in the middle. CDR1 is LNHNV and CDR2 is YYDKDF in the germline V gene (reference sequence). The full variable domain, completed using reference TRBV15 and TRBJ2-3, is DAMVIQNPRYQVTQFGKPVTLSCSQTLNHNVMYWYQQKSSQAPKLLFHYYDKDFNNEADTPDNFQSRRPNTSFCFLDIRSPGLGDTAMYLCATSRDLQDTQYFGPGTRLTVL.

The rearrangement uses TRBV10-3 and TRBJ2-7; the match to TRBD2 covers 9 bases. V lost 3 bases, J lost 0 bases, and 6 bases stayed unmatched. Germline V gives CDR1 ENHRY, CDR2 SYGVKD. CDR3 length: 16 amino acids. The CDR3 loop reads CAISDLRTSDSYEQYF. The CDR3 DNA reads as TGTGCCATCAGTGACCTCAGGACTAGCGACTCCTACGAGCAGTACTTC.

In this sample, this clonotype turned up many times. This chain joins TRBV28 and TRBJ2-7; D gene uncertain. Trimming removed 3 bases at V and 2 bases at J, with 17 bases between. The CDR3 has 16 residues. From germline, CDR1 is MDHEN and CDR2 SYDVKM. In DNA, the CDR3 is TGTGCCAGCAGTTTTTTTACGTTCGGCCTTCCCTACGAGCAGTACTTC. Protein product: CASSFFTFGLPYEQYF.

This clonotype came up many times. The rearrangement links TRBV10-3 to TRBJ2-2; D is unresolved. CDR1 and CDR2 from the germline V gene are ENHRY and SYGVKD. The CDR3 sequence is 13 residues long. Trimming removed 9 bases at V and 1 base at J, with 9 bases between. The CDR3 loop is CAIRSGNTGELFF. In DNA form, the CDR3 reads TGTGCCATTCGGTCGGGGAACACCGGGGAGCTGTTTTTT.